Listed here are 26 T cell receptor beta chains from one sample, sequenced in a study of a mutant IDH1 vaccine in newly diagnosed glioma. Using immunoSEQ multiplex PCR, the repertoire was profiled, and TCRdb retains in-frame clones only, with some absent. This sample has over 95,000 clones, with approximately 87% found just once. The antigens these receptors bind are not known. Time point here: week 11, during vaccination. Each dose delivered 300 ug of mutant IDH1 20-mer peptide subcutaneously with imiquimod. The sequencing used PBMCs, collected from a glioma patient whose treatment included an IDH1 peptide vaccine. These TCRs come from a woman aged 45 to 65 with glioma.

This sequence joins TRBV30 and TRBJ2-3; no firm D call. V lost 2 bases and J 4 bases, leaving 13 bases between the germline ends. Germline assignment: CDR1 GTSNPN and CDR2 SVGIG (reference sequence). The CDR3 consists of 14 residues. The CDR3 DNA follows: TGTGCCTGGAGTTCAGGCTACCCAGCAGATACGCAGTATTTT. It translates to CAWSSGYPADTQYF.

The chain recombines TRBV5-6 with TRBJ2-1; TRBD1 aligns across 9 bases. V lost 0 bases to trimming and J lost 7 bases; unmatched junction nucleotides: 8. Germline V gene sequence: CDR1 SGHDT, CDR2 YYEEEE. CDR3 length equals 16 residues. Here the CDR3 reads CASSLATGGIENEQFF. The CDR3 DNA reads as TGTGCCAGCAGCTTGGCAACAGGGGGCATTGAAAATGAGCAGTTCTTC.

This CDR3 reads CASSSTSGYEQYF. The CDR3 nucleotides are TGTGCCAGCAGCTCGACTAGCGGATACGAGCAGTACTTC. The chain couples TRBV5-5 to TRBJ2-7, with 9 bases identical to TRBD2. Germline CDR1 SGHKS, CDR2 YYEKEE (reference sequence). This CDR3 is built from 13 residues. Trimming removed 3 bases from V and 4 bases from J; junction bases left unmatched: 2.

This sequence joins TRBV5-8 and TRBJ1-3; 7 bases line up with TRBD1. V shed 4 bases, J shed 2 bases, and the junction held 6 bases outside the gene matches. Germline V lookup: CDR1 SGHTS, CDR2 YDEGEE. This CDR3 comprises 15 residues. The CDR3 sequence is CASSRTGAAGNTIYF. CDR3 sequence (DNA): TGTGCCAGCAGCCGTACAGGGGCGGCTGGAAACACCATATATTTT.

This chain joins TRBV6-4 and TRBJ2-5; TRBD2 matches at 13 bases. The end of the DNA is better explained by TRBJ2-7, so the J call may be wrong. In germline, CDR1 is MRHNA, CDR2 SNTAGT. The CDR3 extends over 15 amino acids. CDR3 sequence (DNA): TGTGCCAGCACATCTACTAGCGGGAGGGTCTACGAGCAGTACTTC. This sequence encodes CASTSTSGRVYEQYF.

As DNA, the CDR3 is TGTGCCAGCAGTGACTTCGAATCACAGCGGGAGTTGAACACCGGGGAGCTGTTTTTT. Its protein product is CASSDFESQRELNTGELFF. This chain uses TRBV6-4 with TRBJ2-2; TRBD2 matches 8 bases. Germline V CDR1 and CDR2: MRHNA, SNTAGT. The CDR3 sequence is 19 residues long. With 1 base clipped from V and 1 base from J, the junction kept 11 bases outside the gene matches.

The chain recombines TRBV30 with TRBJ2-1; D is ambiguous. The CDR3 is made up of 11 amino acids. CDR1 and CDR2 (germline): GTSNPN, SVGIG (reference sequence). V gave up 1 base and J gave up 7 bases, with 5 bases separating them. CDR3 in DNA: TGTGCCTGGAGTGGAGAAAATGAGCAGTTCTTC. As protein: CAWSGENEQFF.

The rearrangement joins TRBV15 to TRBJ2-1, with 9 bases identical to TRBD2. Germline trimming cut 1 base from V and 4 bases from J; bases unmatched to any gene: 2. CDR1 and CDR2 (germline): LNHNV, YYDKDF (reference sequence). The CDR3 extends over 15 amino acids. The CDR3 loop reads CATSRGLAAYNEQFF. The CDR3 nucleotides are TGTGCCACCAGCAGAGGACTAGCGGCTTACAATGAGCAGTTCTTC. The whole variable domain, filled in from reference TRBV15 and TRBJ2-1, reads DAMVIQNPRYQVTQFGKPVTLSCSQTLNHNVMYWYQQKSSQAPKLLFHYYDKDFNNEADTPDNFQSRRPNTSFCFLDIRSPGLGDTAMYLCATSRGLAAYNEQFFGPGTRLTVL.

The gene calls are TRBV27 and TRBJ2-7, with D unresolved. The length of the CDR3 is 14 residues. Trimming took off 2 bases at V and 1 base at J, with 9 bases between the two ends. Per germline, CDR1 MNHEY and CDR2 SMNVEV (reference sequence). The CDR3 bases are TGTGCCAGCAGTTTAGGGCCAGCTTCCTACGAGCAGTACTTC. Translation: CASSLGPASYEQYF.

This chain connects TRBV28 to TRBJ2-1; 10 bases map to TRBD2. This CDR3 comprises 16 residues. V lost 4 bases to trimming and J lost 6 bases; unmatched junction nucleotides: 9. Germline values: CDR1 MDHEN, CDR2 SYDVKM. CDR3 coding DNA: TGTGCCAGCAGTTCCCTCCTAGCGGGAGCTGTCAATGAGCAGTTCTTC. Translation: CASSSLLAGAVNEQFF.

V and J are TRBV5-4 and TRBJ2-1, with 7 bases lining up with TRBD2. The junction had 17 bases not matched to a gene; V was cut back by 5 bases and J by 9 bases. This CDR3 has 16 residues. Germline V gene sequence: CDR1 SGHNT, CDR2 YYREEE (reference sequence). CDR3 sequence reads: CASRSLGGGEGVEQFF. The CDR3 bases are TGTGCCAGCAGATCCTTGGGGGGAGGGGAAGGTGTTGAGCAGTTCTTC.

The chain links TRBV4-1 to TRBJ2-2; D is uncertain. Per the germline V gene, CDR1 is MGHRA and CDR2 is YSYEKL. Deletions cut 0 bases from V and 6 bases from J, with 2 bases between. The CDR3 spans 12 residues. The CDR3 bases are TGCGCCAGCAGCCAAGATCCCGGGGAGCTGTTTTTT. Translation: CASSQDPGELFF.

The V call is TRBV7-2, the J call TRBJ2-5, with unresolved D. The DNA end lines up better with TRBJ2-7; the J call may be wrong. CDR1 is SGHTA and CDR2 is FQGNSA in the germline V gene. The CDR3 totals 11 residues. CDR3 sequence (DNA): TGTGCCAGCAGCTTAAATAACGAGCAGTACTTC. This sequence encodes CASSLNNEQYF.

The J gene is TRBJ2-7, the V gene TRBV14; D ambiguous. Germline CDR1 reads SGHDN; CDR2 reads FVKESK. Trimming cost V 4 bases and J 0 bases, with 10 bases left between them. The CDR3 runs to 14 residues. CDR3 sequence (DNA): TGTGCCAGCAGCCCCAGACCGCGCTCCTACGAGCAGTACTTC. This gives the protein CASSPRPRSYEQYF.

The sample holds a few counts of this clone. The chain couples TRBV28 to TRBJ1-1, with D uncertain. This CDR3 spans 15 amino acids. Germline CDR1 reads MDHEN; CDR2 reads SYDVKM. V shed 6 bases and J shed 4 bases, with 18 bases lying between them. The CDR3 DNA is TGTGCCAGCAGCCCTGATCAACTCTGGGGCACTGAAGCTTTCTTT. It is translated as CASSPDQLWGTEAFF.

The chain carries TRBV6-1 and TRBJ1-5; no clear D gene. CDR3 size: 15 residues. V dropped 3 bases and J dropped 2 bases, with 11 bases sitting between them. Germline V gene data show CDR1 as MNHNS and CDR2 as SASEGT. This CDR3 is CASSERARRNQPQHF. DNA for the CDR3: TGTGCCAGCAGTGAGAGGGCTAGGCGCAATCAGCCCCAGCATTTT.

The rearrangement joins TRBV7-9 to TRBJ2-7; TRBD2 aligns across 11 bases. The junction had 9 bases not matched to a gene; V was cut back by 5 bases and J by 3 bases. The CDR3 runs to 16 residues. Germline CDR1 is SEHNR and CDR2 is FQNEAQ (reference sequence). CDR3 sequence: CASSGGLAGIDYEQYF. CDR3 coding DNA: TGTGCCAGCAGCGGAGGACTAGCGGGCATTGACTACGAGCAGTACTTC.

The J gene is TRBJ2-7, the V gene TRBV7-8, with a weak D call TRBD1 (5 bases). This CDR3 region has 13 residues. V was clipped by 4 bases and J by 5 bases, with 12 bases between them. The germline CDR1 and CDR2 sequences are SGHVS and FQNEAQ. The CDR3 spells CASSSIRVNEQYF. Written as DNA, the CDR3 is TGTGCCAGCAGCTCCATCAGGGTGAACGAGCAGTACTTC.

The chain carries TRBV6-5 and TRBJ2-7, with 9 bases lining up with TRBD1. CDR1 and CDR2 from the germline V gene are MNHEY and SVGAGI. This CDR3 is built from 16 residues. Trimming at V came to 0 bases and at J to 4 bases, leaving 7 bases not matched to a gene. The CDR3 bases are TGTGCCAGCAGTTACTCGATCACAGGGGGCGGTTACGAGCAGTACTTC. Its translation: CASSYSITGGGYEQYF.

J is TRBJ2-7 and V is TRBV19, with a weak D call TRBD2 (6 bases). The germline V gene encodes CDR1 LNHDA and CDR2 SQIVND (reference sequence). This CDR3 contains 15 residues. V was clipped by 10 bases and J by 4 bases, with 23 bases between them. The CDR3 protein is CATSSLEGIEYEQYF. CDR3 nucleotide sequence: TGTGCCACAAGTAGTTTGGAGGGAATTGAATACGAGCAGTACTTC.

The chain combines TRBV9 with TRBJ2-5, with 7 nucleotides matching TRBD2. The J call may not be correct, given that the DNA end is closer to TRBJ2-7. This CDR3 has 15 amino acids. Germline assignment: CDR1 SGDLS and CDR2 YYNGEE. CDR3 sequence reads: CASSPRPGGSYEQYF. Here the CDR3 DNA reads TGTGCCAGCAGCCCCCGTCCGGGGGGCTCCTACGAGCAGTACTTC.

The CDR3 here is CASGRAPGSSETQYF. The CDR3, as DNA: TGTGCCAGTGGGAGGGCTCCCGGATCGAGTGAGACCCAGTACTTC. The chain is built from TRBV6-1 and TRBJ2-5, with 7 bases lining up with TRBD2. This CDR3 has 15 residues. Germline-derived CDR1 and CDR2 are MNHNS and SASEGT. With 9 bases clipped from V and 5 bases from J, the junction kept 15 bases outside the gene matches.

The CDR3 nucleotides read TGTGCCAGCTCACTCGACACAGATACGCAGTATTTT. Its translation: CASSLDTDTQYF. The chain joins TRBV18 to TRBJ2-3; D is unresolved. V was trimmed by 4 bases and J by 2 bases, leaving 4 bases between them. CDR1 is KGHSH and CDR2 is LQKENI in the germline V gene. The CDR3 extends over 12 amino acids.

Regarding this clone: The sample holds other DNA sequences that translate to the same CDR3. The chain recombines TRBV19 with TRBJ1-1, with 8 bases lining up with TRBD1. Germline V gene data show CDR1 as LNHDA and CDR2 as SQIVND (reference sequence). The J segment lost 3 bases and the V segment lost 6 bases, leaving 9 bases of the junction unmatched. CDR3 length: 15 amino acids. This chain's CDR3 is CASSTSDRGDTEAFF. The CDR3, as DNA: TGTGCCAGTAGCACAAGCGACAGGGGCGACACTGAAGCTTTCTTT.

The V and J genes are TRBV11-2 and TRBJ2-1; 12 positions agree with TRBD2. CDR1 SGHAT and CDR2 FQNNGV come from the germline V gene. V shed 5 bases and J 2 bases; nucleotides not matched to a gene: 1. CDR3 length: 15 residues. CDR3 protein: CASSRLAGAYNEQFF. The CDR3 region has the DNA TGTGCCAGCAGCCGACTAGCGGGAGCCTACAATGAGCAGTTCTTC.

This clone was seen at least ten times. The gene calls are TRBV27 and TRBJ2-7; TRBD1 aligns across 11 bases. Trimming removed 3 bases from V and 6 bases from J; junction bases left unmatched: 1. The CDR3 has 13 amino acids. Looked up from germline, CDR1 is MNHEY and CDR2 is SMNVEV (reference sequence). The CDR3 spells CASSFGQGAEQYF. The CDR3 DNA reads as TGTGCCAGCAGTTTCGGACAGGGGGCCGAGCAGTACTTC.